This T cell receptor beta chain was captured in a study of T cells in Graves' hyperthyroidism and ophthalmopathy. Regions amplified from RNA transcripts were the TCR beta CDR3 regions. The HTBI primer set was used in a first-round RT-PCR of the TCR CDR3. MiXCR was run by TCRdb on the multiplex PCR reads, yielding one entry per CDR3 protein. The repertoire holds some 760,000 distinct CDR3 sequences, with 14% as singletons. Between the trimmed V and J ends, which lost 5 bases and 3 bases, there was a span of 11 bases. This CDR3 is 14 amino acids long. General observations from the study: Ophthalmopathy got predicted by the model a median around six months before its onset.

No ophthalmopathy progression within 18 months constituted stable Graves' hyperthyroidism. These patients, aged 18 to 65, had recently diagnosed hyperthyroidism lasting under 2 months. 10 ml of fresh peripheral blood supplied the PBMCs. This clonotype was counted many times. The target antigen is unknown. The V and J genes are TRBV12-3 or TRBV12-4 and TRBJ2-1; tentatively, D is TRBD1 or TRBD2 (6 bases each). This sequence was found in a woman between 18 and 29 years old with Graves' hyperthyroidism. Sequenced material: blood. CDR3 loop: CASSTRGDYNEQFF. The CDR3 DNA is TGTGCCAGCAGTACTAGGGGGGACTACAATGAGCAGTTCTTC.